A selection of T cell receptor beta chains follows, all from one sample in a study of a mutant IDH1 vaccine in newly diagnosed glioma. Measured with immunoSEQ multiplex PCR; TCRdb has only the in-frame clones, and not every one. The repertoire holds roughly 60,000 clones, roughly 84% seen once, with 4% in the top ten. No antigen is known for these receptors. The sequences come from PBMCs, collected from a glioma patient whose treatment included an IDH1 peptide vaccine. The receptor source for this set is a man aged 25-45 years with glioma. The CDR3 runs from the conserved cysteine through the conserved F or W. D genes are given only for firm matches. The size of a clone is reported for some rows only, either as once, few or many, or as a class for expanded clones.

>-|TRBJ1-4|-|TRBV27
TGTGCCAGCAGTTTAGTGGGGGGTGGGGAAAAACTGTTTTTT
CASSLVGGGEKLFF
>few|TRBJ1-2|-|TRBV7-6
TGTGCCAGCAGCTTAGTGGCAGGGGCACGGTATGGCTACACCTTC
CASSLVAGARYGYTF
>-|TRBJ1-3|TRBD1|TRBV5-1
TGCGCCAGCAGCTTGGAAACAGGGGTTGGAAACACCATATATTTT
CASSLETGVGNTIYF
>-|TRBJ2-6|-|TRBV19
TGTGCCAGTAGTATAGGTGGGTTCACTGGGGCCAACGTCCTGACTTTC
CASSIGGFTGANVLTF
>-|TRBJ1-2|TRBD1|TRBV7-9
TGTGCCAGCAGCTTAGAGGGACAGGGGTATGGCTACACCTTC
CASSLEGQGYGYTF
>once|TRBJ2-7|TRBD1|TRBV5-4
TGTGCCAGCAGCCCGGGACAGACCACCTACGAGCAGTACTTC
CASSPGQTTYEQYF
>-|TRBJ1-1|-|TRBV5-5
TGTGCCAGCAGCTTGGAGGGGAACACTGAAGCTTTCTTT
CASSLEGNTEAFF
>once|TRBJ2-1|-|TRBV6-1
TGTGCCAGCAGTGGTTTGATGCGGGGTCCCCCCCAGAATGAGCAGTTCTTC
CASSGLMRGPPQNEQFF
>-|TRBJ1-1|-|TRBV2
TGTGCCAGCAGTGAAGAGGTAGGGGGGGAAGCTTTCTTT
CASSEEVGGEAFF
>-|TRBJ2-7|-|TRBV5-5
TGTGCCAGCAGCTTGGATCCGTATGGTACCTACGAGCAGTACTTC
CASSLDPYGTYEQYF
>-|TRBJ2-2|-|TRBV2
TGTGCCAGCAGTTTACAGGGCGGGGAGCTGTTTTTT
CASSLQGGELFF
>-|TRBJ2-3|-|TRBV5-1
TGCGCCAGCAGCTCTGCCGGCGGGGGCGTCGGGACAGATACGCAGTATTTT
CASSSAGGGVGTDTQYF
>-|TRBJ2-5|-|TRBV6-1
TGTGCCAGCAGTGGTCGATACAGGGTGGAATTGGAGACCCAGTACTTC
CASSGRYRVELETQYF
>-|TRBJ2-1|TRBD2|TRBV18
TGTGCCAGCTCAACAGAGGCGGGGGAGACCTACAATGAGCAGTTCTTC
CASSTEAGETYNEQFF
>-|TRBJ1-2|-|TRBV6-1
TGTGCCAGCAGTGAATCGGGCAGCTACTATGGCTACACCTTC
CASSESGSYYGYTF
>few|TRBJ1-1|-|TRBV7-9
TGTGCCAGCAGGGAGGGGAACGGAAACACTGAAGCTTTCTTT
CASREGNGNTEAFF
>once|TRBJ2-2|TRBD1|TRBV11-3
TGTGCCAGCAGCTTAGGACAGGGGATGACCGGGGAGCTGTTTTTT
CASSLGQGMTGELFF
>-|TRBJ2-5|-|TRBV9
TGTGCCAGCAGCGTAGAGCCAGCGGAAGAGACCCAGTACTTC
CASSVEPAEETQYF
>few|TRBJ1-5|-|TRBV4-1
TGCGCCAGCAGCCAAGATTCCGGGGATTGGCAGCCCCAGCATTTT
CASSQDSGDWQPQHF
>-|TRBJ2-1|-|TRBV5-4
TGTGCCAGCAGGACAGGTACCTACAATGAGCAGTTCTTC
CASRTGTYNEQFF
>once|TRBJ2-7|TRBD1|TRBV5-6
TGTGCCAGCAGCATGGACAGGGCCGACGAGCAGTACTTC
CASSMDRADEQYF
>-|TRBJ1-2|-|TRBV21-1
TGTGCCAGCAGCAAAGATAAGGGACAGGGGGTGGATGGCTACACCTTC
CASSKDKGQGVDGYTF
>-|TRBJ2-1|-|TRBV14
TGTGCCAGCAGCCAACTATCCGGGACTCCCTACAATGAGCAGTTCTTC
CASSQLSGTPYNEQFF
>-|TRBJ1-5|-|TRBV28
TGTGCCAGCCGGAGCCGGGGCCCCTGGCCCCAGCATTTT
CASRSRGPWPQHF
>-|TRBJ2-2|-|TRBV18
TGTGCCAGCTCACCATTATGGCTAGACACCGGGGAGCTGTTTTTT
CASSPLWLDTGELFF
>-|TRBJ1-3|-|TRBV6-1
TGTGCCAGCAACCGGTTCCAGGGAATTGGAAACACCATATATTTT
CASNRFQGIGNTIYF
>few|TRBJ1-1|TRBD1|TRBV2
TGTGCCAGCAGGGGGGACAGGGGCACTGAAGCTTTCTTT
CASRGDRGTEAFF
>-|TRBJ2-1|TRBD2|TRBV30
TGTGCCTGGAGTGGATTAGCGGGGGGGCCGAATGAGCAGTTCTTC
CAWSGLAGGPNEQFF
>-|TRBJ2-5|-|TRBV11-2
TGTGCCAGCATCGGTTCGGGATTGGGGGGCCCCCAAGAGACCCAGTACTTC
CASIGSGLGGPQETQYF
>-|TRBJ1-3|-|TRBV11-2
TGTGCCAGCAGCTTAGTCACCGGACCCCTCTCTGGAAACACCATATATTTT
CASSLVTGPLSGNTIYF
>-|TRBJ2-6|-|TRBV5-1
TGCGCCAGCAGCTTGCCGAAGCCACTTTTTTTCAGTGGCTCTGGGGCCAACGTCCTGACTTTC
CASSLPKPLFFSGSGANVLTF
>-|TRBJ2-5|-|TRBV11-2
TGTGCCAGCACCTACTTAGGCGGGGGCGCCAGGGGGGAGACCCAGTACTTC
CASTYLGGGARGETQYF
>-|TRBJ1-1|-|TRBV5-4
TGTGCCAGCAACCTACGGCCCGGGACGGGGAACACTGAAGCTTTCTTT
CASNLRPGTGNTEAFF
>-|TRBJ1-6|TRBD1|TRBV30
TGTGCCTGGAGTGTTGGACAGGGTATTTCACCCCTCCACTTT
CAWSVGQGISPLHF
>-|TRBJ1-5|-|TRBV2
TGTGCCAGCAGTTACACAGGGAACAATCAGCCCCAGCATTTT
CASSYTGNNQPQHF
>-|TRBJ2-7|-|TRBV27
TGTGCCAGCAGTCTCCTTGGAAGACCCTACGAGCAGTACTTC
CASSLLGRPYEQYF
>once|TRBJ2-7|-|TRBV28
TGTGCCAGCAGTTTAAAGGTAAAGGGCTCCGAGCAGTACTTC
CASSLKVKGSEQYF
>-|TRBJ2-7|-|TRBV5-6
TGTGCCAGCAGCTTCAGCAAACCCTCCTACGAGCAGTACTTC
CASSFSKPSYEQYF
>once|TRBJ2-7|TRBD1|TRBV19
TGTGCCAGTAGTATAGCACAGGGGGCCATCTACGAGCAGTACTTC
CASSIAQGAIYEQYF
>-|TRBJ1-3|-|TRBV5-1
TGCGCCAGCAGCTTGGCCACTCTCGGAAACACCATATATTTT
CASSLATLGNTIYF
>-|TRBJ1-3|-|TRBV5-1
TGCGCCAGCAGCTTGGCCTCCGGGGCCTCATCTGGAAACACCATATATTTT
CASSLASGASSGNTIYF
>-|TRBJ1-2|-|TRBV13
TGTGCCAGCAGCTCTCCGGACTCTAGTGTGGGCTACACCTTC
CASSSPDSSVGYTF
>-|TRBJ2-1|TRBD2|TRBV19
TGTGCCAGTAGCCCGGGGACTAGCTACAATGAGCAGTTCTTC
CASSPGTSYNEQFF
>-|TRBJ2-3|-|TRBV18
TGTGCCAGCTCTCCGGTACTATCCCGACGAGATACGCAGTATTTT
CASSPVLSRRDTQYF